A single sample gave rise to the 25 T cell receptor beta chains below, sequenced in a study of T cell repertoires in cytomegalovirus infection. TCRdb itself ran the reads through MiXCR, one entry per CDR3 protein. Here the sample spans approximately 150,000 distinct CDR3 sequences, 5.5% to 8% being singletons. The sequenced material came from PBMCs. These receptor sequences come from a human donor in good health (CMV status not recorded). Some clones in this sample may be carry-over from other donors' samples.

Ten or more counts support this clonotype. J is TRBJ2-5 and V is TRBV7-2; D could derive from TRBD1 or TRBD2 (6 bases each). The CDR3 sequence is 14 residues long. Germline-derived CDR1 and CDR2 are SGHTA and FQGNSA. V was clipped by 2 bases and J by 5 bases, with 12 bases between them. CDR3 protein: CASSLRGAQETQYF. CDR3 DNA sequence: TGTGCCAGCAGCTTAAGGGGGGCGCAGGAGACCCAGTACTTC.

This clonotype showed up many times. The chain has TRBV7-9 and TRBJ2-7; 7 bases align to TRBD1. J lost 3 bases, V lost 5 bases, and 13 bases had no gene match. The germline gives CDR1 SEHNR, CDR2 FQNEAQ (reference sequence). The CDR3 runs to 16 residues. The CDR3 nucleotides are TGTGCCAGCAGCCCCATCAGAACAGGGGCCGGCTACGAGCAGTACTTC. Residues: CASSPIRTGAGYEQYF.

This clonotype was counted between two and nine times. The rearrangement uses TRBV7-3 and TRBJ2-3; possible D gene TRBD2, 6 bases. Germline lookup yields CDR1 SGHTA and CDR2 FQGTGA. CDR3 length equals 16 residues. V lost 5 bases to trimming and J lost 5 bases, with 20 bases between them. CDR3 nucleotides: TGTGCCAGCAGCGAGGACCCACCCGGGGGTTTAGATACGCAGTATTTT. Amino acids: CASSEDPPGGLDTQYF.

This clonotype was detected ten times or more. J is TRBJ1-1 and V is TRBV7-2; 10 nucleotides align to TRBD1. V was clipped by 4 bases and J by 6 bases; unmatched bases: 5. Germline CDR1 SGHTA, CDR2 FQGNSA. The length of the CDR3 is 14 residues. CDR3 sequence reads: CASSSSGTGAEAFF. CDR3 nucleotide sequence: TGTGCCAGCAGCTCCTCCGGGACAGGGGCTGAAGCTTTCTTT.

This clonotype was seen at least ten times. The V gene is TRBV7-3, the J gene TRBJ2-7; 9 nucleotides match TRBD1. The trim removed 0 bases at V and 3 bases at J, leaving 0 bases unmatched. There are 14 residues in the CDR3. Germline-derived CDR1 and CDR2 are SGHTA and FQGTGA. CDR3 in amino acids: CASSLTGQGYEQYF. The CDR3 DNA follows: TGTGCCAGCAGCTTAACGGGACAGGGCTACGAGCAGTACTTC.

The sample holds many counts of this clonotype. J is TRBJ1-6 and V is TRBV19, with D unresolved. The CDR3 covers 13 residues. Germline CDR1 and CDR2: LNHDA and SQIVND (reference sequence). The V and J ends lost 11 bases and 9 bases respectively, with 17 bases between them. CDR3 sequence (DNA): TGTGCCGCCAGAGACCGAGGAGGTTCACCCCTCCACTTT. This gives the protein CAARDRGGSPLHF.

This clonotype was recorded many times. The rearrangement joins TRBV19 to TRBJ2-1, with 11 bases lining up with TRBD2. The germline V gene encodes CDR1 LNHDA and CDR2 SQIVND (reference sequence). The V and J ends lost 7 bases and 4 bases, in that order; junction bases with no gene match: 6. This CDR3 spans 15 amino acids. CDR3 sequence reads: CASKTTSGKYNEQFF. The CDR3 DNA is TGTGCCAGTAAAACGACTAGCGGGAAATACAATGAGCAGTTCTTC.

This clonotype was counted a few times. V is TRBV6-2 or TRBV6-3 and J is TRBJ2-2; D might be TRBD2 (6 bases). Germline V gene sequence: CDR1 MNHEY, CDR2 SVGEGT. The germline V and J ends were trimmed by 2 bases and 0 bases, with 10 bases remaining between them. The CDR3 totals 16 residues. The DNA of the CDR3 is TGTGCCAGCAGTTACCCGCTAGCGCCGAACACCGGGGAGCTGTTTTTT. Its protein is CASSYPLAPNTGELFF.

The CDR3 sequence is CATTLEDREDYEQYF. CDR3 nucleotide sequence: TGTGCCACCACCCTCGAGGACAGGGAGGACTACGAGCAGTACTTC. The genes are TRBV24-1 and TRBJ2-7; 8 positions agree with TRBD1. J was trimmed by 3 bases and V by 8 bases; bases with no gene match: 11. CDR1 is KGHDR, CDR2 SFDVKD, per germline. This CDR3 has 15 residues.

The CDR3 DNA is TGCAGTGCTACTGGGGCACCGGGACACAGCTCCTACGAGCAGTACTTC. Protein: CSATGAPGHSSYEQYF. The chain joins TRBV20-1 to TRBJ2-7; weak D call: TRBD1 (6 bases). This CDR3 is 16 amino acids long. V was cut by 4 bases and J by 0 bases, with 19 bases left in between. Per germline, CDR1 DFQATT and CDR2 SNEGSKA (reference sequence).

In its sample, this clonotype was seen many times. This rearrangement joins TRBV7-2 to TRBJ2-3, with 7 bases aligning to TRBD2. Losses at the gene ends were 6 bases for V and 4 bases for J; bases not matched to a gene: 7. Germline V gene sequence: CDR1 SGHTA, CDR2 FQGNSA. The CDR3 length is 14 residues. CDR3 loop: CASRGGTTPDTQYF. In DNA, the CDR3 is TGTGCCAGCAGGGGGGGGACTACTCCAGATACGCAGTATTTT.

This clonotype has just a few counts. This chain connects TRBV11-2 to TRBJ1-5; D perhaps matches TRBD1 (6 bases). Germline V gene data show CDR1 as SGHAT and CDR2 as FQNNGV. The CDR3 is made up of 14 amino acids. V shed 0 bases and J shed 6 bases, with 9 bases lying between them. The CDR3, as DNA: TGTGCCAGCAGCTTAGATAGGGGGATTCAGCCCCAGCATTTT. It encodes CASSLDRGIQPQHF.

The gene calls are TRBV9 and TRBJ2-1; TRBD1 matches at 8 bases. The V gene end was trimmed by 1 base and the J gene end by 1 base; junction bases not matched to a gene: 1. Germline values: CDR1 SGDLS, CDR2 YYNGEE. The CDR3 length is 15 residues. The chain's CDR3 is CASSVRDRSYNEQFF. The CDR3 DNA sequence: TGTGCCAGCAGCGTACGGGACAGGTCCTACAATGAGCAGTTCTTC.

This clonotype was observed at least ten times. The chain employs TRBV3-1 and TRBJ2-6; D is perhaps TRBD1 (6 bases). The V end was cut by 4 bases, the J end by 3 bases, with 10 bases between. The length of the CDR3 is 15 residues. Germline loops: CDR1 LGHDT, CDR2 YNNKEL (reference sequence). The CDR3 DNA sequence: TGTGCCAGCAGCCTACAGGGAAGTGGGGCCAACGTCCTGACTTTC. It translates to CASSLQGSGANVLTF.

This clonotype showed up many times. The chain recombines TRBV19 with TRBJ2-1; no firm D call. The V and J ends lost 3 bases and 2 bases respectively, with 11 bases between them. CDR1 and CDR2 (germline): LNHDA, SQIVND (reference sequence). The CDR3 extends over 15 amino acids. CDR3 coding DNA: TGTGCCAGTAGTATGAAGACGGCAGCCTACAATGAGCAGTTCTTC. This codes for CASSMKTAAYNEQFF.

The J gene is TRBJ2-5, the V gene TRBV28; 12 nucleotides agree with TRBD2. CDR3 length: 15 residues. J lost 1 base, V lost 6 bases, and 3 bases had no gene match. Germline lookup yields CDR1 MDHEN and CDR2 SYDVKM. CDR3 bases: TGTGCCAGCAGCCAACTAGCGGGGGGCCAAGAGACCCAGTACTTC. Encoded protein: CASSQLAGGQETQYF.

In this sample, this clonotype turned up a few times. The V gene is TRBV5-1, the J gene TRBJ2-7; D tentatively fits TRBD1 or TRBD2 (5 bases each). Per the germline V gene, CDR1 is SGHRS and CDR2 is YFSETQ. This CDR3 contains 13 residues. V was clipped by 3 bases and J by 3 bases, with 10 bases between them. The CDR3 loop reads CASSWDLNYEQYF. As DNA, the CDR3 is TGCGCCAGCAGCTGGGACCTGAACTACGAGCAGTACTTC.

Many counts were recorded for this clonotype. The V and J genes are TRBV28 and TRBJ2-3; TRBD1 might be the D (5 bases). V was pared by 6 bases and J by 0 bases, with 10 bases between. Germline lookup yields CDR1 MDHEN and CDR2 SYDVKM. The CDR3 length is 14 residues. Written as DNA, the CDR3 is TGTGCCAGCAGCTTTCGACAGAGCACAGATACGCAGTATTTT. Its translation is CASSFRQSTDTQYF. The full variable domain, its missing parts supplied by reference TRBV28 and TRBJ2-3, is DVKVTQSSRYLVKRTGEKVFLECVQDMDHENMFWYRQDPGLGLRLIYFSYDVKMKEKGDIPEGYSVSREKKERFSLILESASTNQTSMYLCASSFRQSTDTQYFGPGTRLTVL.

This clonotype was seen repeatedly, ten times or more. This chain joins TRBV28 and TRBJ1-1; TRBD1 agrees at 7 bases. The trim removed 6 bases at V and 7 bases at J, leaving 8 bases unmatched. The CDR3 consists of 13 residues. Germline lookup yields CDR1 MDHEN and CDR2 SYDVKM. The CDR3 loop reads CASRPGQTDEAFF. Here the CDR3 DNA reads TGTGCCAGCAGGCCGGGACAGACGGATGAAGCTTTCTTT.

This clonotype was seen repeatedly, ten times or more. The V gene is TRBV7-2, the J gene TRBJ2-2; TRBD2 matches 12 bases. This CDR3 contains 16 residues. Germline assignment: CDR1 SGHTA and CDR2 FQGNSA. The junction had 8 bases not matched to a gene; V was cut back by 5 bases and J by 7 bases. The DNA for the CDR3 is TGTGCCAGCAGCGCACTAGCGGGGGGCATGGTCGGGGAGCTGTTTTTT. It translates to CASSALAGGMVGELFF.

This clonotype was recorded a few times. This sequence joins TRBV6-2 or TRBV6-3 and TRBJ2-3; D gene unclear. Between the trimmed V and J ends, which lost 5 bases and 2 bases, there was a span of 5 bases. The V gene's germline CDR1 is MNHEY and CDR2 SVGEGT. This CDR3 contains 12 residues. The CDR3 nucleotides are TGTGCCAGCAGTGTGAACACAGATACGCAGTATTTT. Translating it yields CASSVNTDTQYF.

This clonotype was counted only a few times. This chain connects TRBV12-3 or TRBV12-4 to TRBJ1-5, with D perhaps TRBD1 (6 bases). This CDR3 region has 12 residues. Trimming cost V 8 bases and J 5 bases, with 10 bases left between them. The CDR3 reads CASSRGDQPQHF. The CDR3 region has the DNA TGTGCCAGCTCCAGGGGCGATCAGCCCCAGCATTTT.

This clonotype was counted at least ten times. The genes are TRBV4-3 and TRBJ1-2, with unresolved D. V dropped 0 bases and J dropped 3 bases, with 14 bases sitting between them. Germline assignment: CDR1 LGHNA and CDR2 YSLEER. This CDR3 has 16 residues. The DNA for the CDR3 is TGCGCCAGCAGCCAAGATAGACTGACGGTTCACTATGGCTACACCTTC. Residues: CASSQDRLTVHYGYTF.

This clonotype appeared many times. CDR3 in amino acids: CSAQRLAGSQETQYF. The CDR3 region has the DNA TGCAGTGCTCAACGACTAGCGGGGAGCCAAGAGACCCAGTACTTC. The genes are TRBV20-1 and TRBJ2-5; 11 nucleotides agree with TRBD2. The germline gives CDR1 DFQATT, CDR2 SNEGSKA (reference sequence). The CDR3 spans 15 residues. The ends lost 5 bases at V and 1 base at J; junction bases unmatched: 6.

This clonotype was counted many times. The CDR3 coding sequence is TGTGCCAGCAGACCCCCTGATACTAGCACCCCGTCCTACGAGCAGTACTTC. Translating gives CASRPPDTSTPSYEQYF. V usage is TRBV7-8 and J usage is TRBJ2-7, with D perhaps matching TRBD2 (6 bases). The germline gives CDR1 SGHVS, CDR2 FQNEAQ. The CDR3 runs 17 residues. V lost 6 bases and J 1 base, leaving 22 bases between the germline ends.